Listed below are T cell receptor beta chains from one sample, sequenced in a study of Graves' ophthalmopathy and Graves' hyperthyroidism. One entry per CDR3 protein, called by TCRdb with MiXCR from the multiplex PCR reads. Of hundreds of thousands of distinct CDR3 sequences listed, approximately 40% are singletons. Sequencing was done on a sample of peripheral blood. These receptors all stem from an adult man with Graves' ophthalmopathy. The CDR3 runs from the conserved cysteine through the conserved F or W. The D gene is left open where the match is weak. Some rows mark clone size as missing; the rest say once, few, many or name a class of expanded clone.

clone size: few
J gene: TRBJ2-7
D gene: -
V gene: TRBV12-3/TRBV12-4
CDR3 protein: CASSLEGAKAGAEQYF
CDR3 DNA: TGTGCCAGCAGTTTAGAAGGAGCGAAGGCAGGGGCTGAGCAGTACTTC

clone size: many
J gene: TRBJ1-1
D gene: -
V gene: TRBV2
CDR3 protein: CASRLRDAHTEAFF
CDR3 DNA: TGTGCCAGCAGGCTCCGGGACGCTCACACTGAAGCTTTCTTT

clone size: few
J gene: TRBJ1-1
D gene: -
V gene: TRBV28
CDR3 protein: CATSVNTEAFF
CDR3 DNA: TGTGCCACCTCAGTAAACACTGAAGCTTTCTTT

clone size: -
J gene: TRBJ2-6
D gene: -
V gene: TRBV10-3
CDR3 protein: CAISETPNSGANVLTF
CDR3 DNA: TGTGCCATCAGTGAGACACCCAACTCTGGGGCCAACGTCCTGACTTTC

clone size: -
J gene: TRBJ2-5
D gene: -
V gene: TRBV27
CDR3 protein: CASSLYGSAGQETQYF
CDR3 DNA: TGTGCCAGCAGTTTATACGGATCGGCGGGCCAAGAGACCCAGTACTTC

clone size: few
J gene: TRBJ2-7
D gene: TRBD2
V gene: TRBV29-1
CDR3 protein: CSVEILAGGLDEQYF
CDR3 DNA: TGCAGCGTTGAAATCCTAGCGGGAGGGCTGGACGAGCAGTACTTC

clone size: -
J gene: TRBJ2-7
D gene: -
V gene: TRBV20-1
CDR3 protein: CSASARDSGHYEQYF
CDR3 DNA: TGCAGTGCTAGTGCCCGGGACAGCGGGCACTATGAGCAGTACTTC

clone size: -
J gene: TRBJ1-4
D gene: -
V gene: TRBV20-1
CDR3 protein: CSARDAGRDNEKLFF
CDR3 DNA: TGCAGTGCTAGAGATGCAGGGAGGGATAATGAAAAACTGTTTTTT

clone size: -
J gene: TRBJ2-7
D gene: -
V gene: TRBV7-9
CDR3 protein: CASSPPTGPPPYEQYF
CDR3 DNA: TGTGCCAGCAGCCCCCCCACAGGACCACCTCCCTACGAGCAGTACTTC

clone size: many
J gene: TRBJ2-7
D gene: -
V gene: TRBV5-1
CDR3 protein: CASSLAGRDYEQYF
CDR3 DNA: TGCGCCAGCAGCTTGGCGGGACGGGACTACGAGCAGTACTTC

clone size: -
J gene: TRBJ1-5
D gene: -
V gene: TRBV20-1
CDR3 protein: CSAGGYSNQPQHF
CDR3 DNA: TGCAGTGCAGGAGGATATAGCAATCAGCCCCAGCATTTT

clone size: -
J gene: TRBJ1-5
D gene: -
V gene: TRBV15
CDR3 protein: CATSAGPGLNQPQHF
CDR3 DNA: TGTGCCACCAGCGCGGGACCAGGACTCAATCAGCCCCAGCATTTT

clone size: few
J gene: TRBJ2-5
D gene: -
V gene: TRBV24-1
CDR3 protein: CATSDSRGRETQYF
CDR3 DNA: TGTGCCACCAGTGATTCTCGGGGACGGGAGACCCAGTACTTC

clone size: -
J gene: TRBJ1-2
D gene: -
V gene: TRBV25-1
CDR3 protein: CASSPDRIGYTF
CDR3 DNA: TGTGCCAGCAGTCCGGACAGAATCGGCTACACCTTC

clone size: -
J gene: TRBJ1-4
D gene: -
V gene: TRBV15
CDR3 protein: CATSRDRGLEKLFF
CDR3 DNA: TGTGCCACCAGCAGAGATCGGGGTCTGGAAAAACTGTTTTTT

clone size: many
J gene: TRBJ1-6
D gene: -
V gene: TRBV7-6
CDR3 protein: CASSPGTQLRSPLHF
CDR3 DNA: TGTGCCAGCAGCCCCGGGACTCAGCTCCGTTCACCCCTCCACTTT

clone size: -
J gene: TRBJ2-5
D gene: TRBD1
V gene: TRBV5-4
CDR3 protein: CASSRPSGQGVQETQYF
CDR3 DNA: TGTGCCAGCAGCAGACCCTCGGGACAGGGGGTACAAGAGACCCAGTACTTC

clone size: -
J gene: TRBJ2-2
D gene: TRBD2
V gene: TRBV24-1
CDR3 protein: CATSDPGTSVTGELFF
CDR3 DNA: TGTGCCACCAGTGATCCCGGGACTAGCGTCACCGGGGAGCTGTTTTTT

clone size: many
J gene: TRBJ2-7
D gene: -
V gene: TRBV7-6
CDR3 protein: CASSLAQGSSEQYF
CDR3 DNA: TGTGCCAGCAGCTTAGCTCAGGGGTCCTCCGAGCAGTACTTC

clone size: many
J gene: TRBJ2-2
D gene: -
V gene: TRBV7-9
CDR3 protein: CASSLTSGELFF
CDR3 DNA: TGTGCCAGCAGCTTAACGAGCGGGGAGCTGTTTTTT

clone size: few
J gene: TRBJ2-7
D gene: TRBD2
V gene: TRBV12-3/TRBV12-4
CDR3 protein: CASSPTGTISGEQYF
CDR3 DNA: TGTGCCAGCAGTCCCACCGGGACTATTTCTGGCGAGCAGTACTTC

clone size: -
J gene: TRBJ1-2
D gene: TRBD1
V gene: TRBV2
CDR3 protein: CASGQGDIMNGYTF
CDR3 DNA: TGTGCAAGCGGACAGGGGGACATTATGAATGGCTACACCTTC

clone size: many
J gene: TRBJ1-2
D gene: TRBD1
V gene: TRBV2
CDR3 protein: CASDRDRVRRTF
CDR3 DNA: TGTGCCAGTGACCGGGACAGGGTGCGTCGCACCTTC

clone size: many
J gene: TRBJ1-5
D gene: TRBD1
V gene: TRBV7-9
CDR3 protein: CASSTTGDHQPQHF
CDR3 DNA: TGTGCCAGCAGCACGACAGGGGATCATCAGCCCCAGCATTTT

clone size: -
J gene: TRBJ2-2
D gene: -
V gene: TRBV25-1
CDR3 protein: CASSLAHSGELFF
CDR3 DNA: TGTGCCAGCAGCTTGGCTCATTCCGGGGAGCTGTTTTTT

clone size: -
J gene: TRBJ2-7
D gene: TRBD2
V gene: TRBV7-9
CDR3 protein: CASSLGIGRTGLAGFYEQYF
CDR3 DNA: TGTGCCAGCAGCTTAGGTATTGGCAGGACGGGGCTAGCGGGGTTCTACGAGCAGTACTTC

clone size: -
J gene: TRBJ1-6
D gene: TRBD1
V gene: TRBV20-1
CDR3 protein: CSAHQGPQGAENSPLHF
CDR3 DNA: TGCAGTGCCCACCAGGGCCCCCAGGGGGCTGAGAATTCACCCCTCCACTTT

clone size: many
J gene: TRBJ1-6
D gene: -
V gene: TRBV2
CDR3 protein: CASTAGGRNSPLHF
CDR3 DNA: TGTGCCAGCACTGCGGGGGGAAGGAATTCACCCCTCCACTTT

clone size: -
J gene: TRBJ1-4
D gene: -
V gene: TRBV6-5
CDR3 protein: CASGYGSATNEKLFF
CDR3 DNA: TGTGCCAGCGGTTACGGATCAGCGACTAATGAAAAACTGTTTTTT

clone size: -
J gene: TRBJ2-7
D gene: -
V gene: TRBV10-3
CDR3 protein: CAARDEQYF
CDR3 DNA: TGTGCCGCCCGGGACGAGCAGTACTTC

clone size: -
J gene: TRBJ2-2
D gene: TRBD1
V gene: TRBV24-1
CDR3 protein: CASSLRGPGGELFF
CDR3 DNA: TGTGCCAGCAGTTTAAGGGGGCCCGGAGGGGAGCTGTTTTTT

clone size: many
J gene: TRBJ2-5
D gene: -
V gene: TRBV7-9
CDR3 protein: CASSTEGWDQETQYF
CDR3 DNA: TGTGCCAGCAGCACGGAGGGTTGGGACCAAGAGACCCAGTACTTC

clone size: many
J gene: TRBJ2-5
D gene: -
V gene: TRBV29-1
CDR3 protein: CSVDRQGQETQYF
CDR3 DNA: TGCAGCGTTGATCGGCAGGGCCAAGAGACCCAGTACTTC

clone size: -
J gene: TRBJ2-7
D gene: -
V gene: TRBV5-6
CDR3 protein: CASSGGPTISYEQYF
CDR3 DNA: TGTGCCAGCAGCGGCGGGCCTACAATCTCCTACGAGCAGTACTTC

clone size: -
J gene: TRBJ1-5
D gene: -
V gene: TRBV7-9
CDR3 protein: CASSPPGNNQPQHF
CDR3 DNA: TGTGCCAGCAGTCCGCCCGGGAACAATCAGCCCCAGCATTTT

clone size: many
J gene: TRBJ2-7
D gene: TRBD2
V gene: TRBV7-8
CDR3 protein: CASSRDGGGYEQYF
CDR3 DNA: TGTGCCAGCAGCCGGGACGGGGGGGGGTACGAGCAGTACTTC

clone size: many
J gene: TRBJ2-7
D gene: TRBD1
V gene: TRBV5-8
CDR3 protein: CASSWDREWNGEQYF
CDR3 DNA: TGTGCCAGCAGTTGGGACAGGGAATGGAATGGCGAGCAGTACTTC

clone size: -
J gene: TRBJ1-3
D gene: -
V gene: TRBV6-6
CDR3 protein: CASSRASGNTIYF
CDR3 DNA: TGTGCCAGCAGCCGGGCCTCTGGAAACACCATATATTTT

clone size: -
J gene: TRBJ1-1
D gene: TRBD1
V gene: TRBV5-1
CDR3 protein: CASSWTGESNTEAFF
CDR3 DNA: TGCGCCAGCAGCTGGACAGGGGAATCGAATACTGAAGCTTTCTTT

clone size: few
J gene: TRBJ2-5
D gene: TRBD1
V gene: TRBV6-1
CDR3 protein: CASRVTGTGKETQYF
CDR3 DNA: TGTGCCAGCAGGGTTACCGGGACAGGGAAAGAGACCCAGTACTTC

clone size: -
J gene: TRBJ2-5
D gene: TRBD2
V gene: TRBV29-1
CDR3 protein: CSAMGLPRETQYF
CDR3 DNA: TGCAGCGCGATGGGACTACCACGGGAGACCCAGTACTTC

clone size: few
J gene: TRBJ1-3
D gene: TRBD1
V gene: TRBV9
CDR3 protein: CASSITSGQGQISSGNTIYF
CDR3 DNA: TGTGCCAGCAGCATAACATCGGGACAGGGACAGATCAGCTCTGGAAACACCATATATTTT

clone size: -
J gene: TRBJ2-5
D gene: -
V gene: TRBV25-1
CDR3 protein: CASMRGGETQYF
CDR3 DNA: TGTGCCAGCATGCGGGGCGGGGAGACCCAGTACTTC

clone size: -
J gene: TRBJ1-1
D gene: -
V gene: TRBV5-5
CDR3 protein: CASSTIMNTEAFF
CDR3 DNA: TGTGCCAGCAGTACAATCATGAACACTGAAGCTTTCTTT

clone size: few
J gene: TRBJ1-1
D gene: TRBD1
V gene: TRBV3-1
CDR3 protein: CASERQGAEAFF
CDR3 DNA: TGTGCCAGCGAACGACAGGGGGCTGAAGCTTTCTTT

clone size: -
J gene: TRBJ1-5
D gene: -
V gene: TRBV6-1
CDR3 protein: CASSENWRGDQPQHF
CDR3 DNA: TGTGCCAGCAGTGAAAATTGGAGGGGGGATCAGCCCCAGCATTTT

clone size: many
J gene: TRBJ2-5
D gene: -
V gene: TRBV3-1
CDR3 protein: CASSHRVEETQYF
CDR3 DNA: TGTGCCAGCAGCCACCGGGTCGAGGAGACCCAGTACTTC

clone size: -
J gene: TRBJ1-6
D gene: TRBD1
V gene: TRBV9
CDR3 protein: CASSGTGGFVSPLHF
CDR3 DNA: TGTGCCAGCAGCGGGACAGGGGGCTTCGTGTCACCCCTCCACTTT

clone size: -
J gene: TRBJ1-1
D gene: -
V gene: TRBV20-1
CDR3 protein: CSVELNTEAFF
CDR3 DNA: TGCAGTGTGGAGTTGAACACTGAAGCTTTCTTT

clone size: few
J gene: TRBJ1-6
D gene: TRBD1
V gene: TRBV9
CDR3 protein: CASSSGTEGSPLHF
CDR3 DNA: TGTGCCAGCAGCTCCGGGACAGAAGGTTCACCCCTCCACTTT

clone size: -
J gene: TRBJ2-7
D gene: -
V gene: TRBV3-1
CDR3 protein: CASSQNGGSYEQYF
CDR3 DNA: TGTGCCAGCAGCCAAAACGGGGGTTCCTACGAGCAGTACTTC

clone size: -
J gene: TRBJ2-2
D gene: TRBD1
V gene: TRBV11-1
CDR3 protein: CASSYLGVRGRGAGELFF
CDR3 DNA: TGTGCCAGCAGCTACCTCGGTGTCAGGGGGCGTGGAGCCGGGGAGCTGTTTTTT

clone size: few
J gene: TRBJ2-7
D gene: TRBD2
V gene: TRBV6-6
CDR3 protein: CASSYLSSGTPQYF
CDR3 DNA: TGTGCCAGCAGTTACTTGTCTAGCGGGACTCCGCAGTACTTC

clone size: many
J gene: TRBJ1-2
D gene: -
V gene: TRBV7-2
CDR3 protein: CASSPPREYGYTF
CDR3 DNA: TGTGCCAGCAGCCCTCCAAGGGAATATGGCTACACCTTC

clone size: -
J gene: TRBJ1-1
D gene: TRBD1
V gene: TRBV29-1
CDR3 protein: CSLKGAGTEAFF
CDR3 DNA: TGCAGCTTGAAGGGGGCCGGCACTGAAGCTTTCTTT

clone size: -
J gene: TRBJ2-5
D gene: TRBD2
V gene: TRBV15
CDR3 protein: CATSSGTTQETQYF
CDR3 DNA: TGTGCCACCAGCAGTGGGACTACACAAGAGACCCAGTACTTC

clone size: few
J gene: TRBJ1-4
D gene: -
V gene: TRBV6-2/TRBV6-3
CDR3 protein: CASSYGGTVNEKLFF
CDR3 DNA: TGTGCCAGCAGTTACGGCGGGACGGTTAATGAAAAACTGTTTTTT

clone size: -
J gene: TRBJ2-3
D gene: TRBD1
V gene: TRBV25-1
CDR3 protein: CASSGQGLGTDTQYF
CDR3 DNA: TGTGCCAGCAGTGGACAGGGATTGGGGACAGATACGCAGTATTTT

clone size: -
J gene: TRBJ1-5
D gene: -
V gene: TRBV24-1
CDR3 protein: CASSPLGPGDSNQPQHF
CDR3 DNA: TGTGCCAGCTCACCACTGGGCCCAGGGGATAGCAATCAGCCCCAGCATTTT